A single sample gave rise to the 26 T cell receptor beta chains below, sequenced in a study of cytomegalovirus exposure and HLA in healthy donors. PCR employed 60 Vbeta and 13 Jbeta primers. Libraries were prepared by immunoSEQ multiplex PCR; TCRdb keeps only in-frame clonotypes and omits some of them. The sample records around 200,000 clones, roughly four fifths being singletons. Input material: PBMCs. The receptors shown here come from a woman in her 50s in good health and CMV-seropositive.

The chain joins TRBV19 to TRBJ1-2; 7 nucleotides align to TRBD1. This CDR3 contains 15 residues. Germline trimming cut 4 bases from V and 2 bases from J; bases unmatched to any gene: 7. The germline V gene encodes CDR1 LNHDA and CDR2 SQIVND (reference sequence). The CDR3 here is CASSTDRAANYGYTF. The CDR3 nucleotides are TGTGCCAGTAGTACTGACAGGGCAGCAAACTATGGCTACACCTTC.

J is TRBJ2-1 and V is TRBV7-9; 15 bases agree with TRBD2. After removal of 7 bases from V and 4 bases from J, the junction contained 11 bases not matched to a gene. This CDR3 is built from 18 residues. Germline CDR1 reads SEHNR; CDR2 reads FQNEAQ (reference sequence). CDR3 nucleotides: TGTGCCAGCACCATGACTCGGACTAGCGGGGGGGAATACAATGAGCAGTTCTTC. As protein: CASTMTRTSGGEYNEQFF.

The V call is TRBV14, the J call TRBJ1-1; the D is unclear. The CDR3 totals 14 residues. The V and J ends lost 0 bases and 1 base respectively, with 6 bases between them. CDR1 is SGHDN and CDR2 is FVKESK in the germline V gene. The CDR3 DNA reads TGTGCCAGCAGCCAAGAAACCGGGAACACTGAAGCTTTCTTT. Translation: CASSQETGNTEAFF. The full variable domain, its missing parts supplied by reference TRBV14 and TRBJ1-1, is EAGVTQFPSHSVIEKGQTVTLRCDPISGHDNLYWYRRVMGKEIKFLLHFVKESKQDESGMPNNRFLAERTGGTYSTLKVQPAELEDSGVYFCASSQETGNTEAFFGQGTRLTVV.

The CDR3 DNA sequence: TGTGCCTGGAGTGTACGGGGACTGATCTACAATGAGCAGTTCTTC. Translated: CAWSVRGLIYNEQFF. The chain recombines TRBV30 with TRBJ2-1; D perhaps matches TRBD2 (6 bases). V shed 0 bases and J shed 3 bases, with 12 bases lying between them. From germline, CDR1 is GTSNPN and CDR2 SVGIG (reference sequence). The CDR3 is 15 amino acids. Using reference TRBV30 and TRBJ2-1 for the parts outside the CDR3, the full variable domain is SQTIHQWPATLVQPVGSPLSLECTVEGTSNPNLYWYRQAAGRGLQLLFYSVGIGQISSEVPQNLSASRPQDRQFILSSKKLLLSDSGFYLCAWSVRGLIYNEQFFGPGTRLTVL.

V usage is TRBV11-2 and J usage is TRBJ1-1; unclear D gene. CDR1 SGHAT and CDR2 FQNNGV come from the germline V gene. The V end lost 5 bases, the J end lost 0 bases, and 4 bases lay between the germline ends. This CDR3 is 12 amino acids long. The CDR3: CASSPVNTEAFF. In DNA form, the CDR3 reads TGTGCCAGCAGCCCTGTGAACACTGAAGCTTTCTTT. The full variable domain, in which reference TRBV11-2 and TRBJ1-1 provide the parts outside the CDR3, is EAGVAQSPRYKIIEKRQSVAFWCNPISGHATLYWYQQILGQGPKLLIQFQNNGVVDDSQLPKDRFSAERLKGVDSTLKIQPAKLEDSAVYLCASSPVNTEAFFGQGTRLTVV.

The rearrangement joins TRBV27 to TRBJ1-2; D perhaps matches TRBD1 (6 bases). The germline V and J ends were trimmed by 0 bases and 6 bases, with 14 bases remaining between them. The germline CDR1 and CDR2 sequences are MNHEY and SMNVEV (reference sequence). The CDR3 sequence is 15 residues long. The CDR3 DNA sequence: TGTGCCAGCAGTTTATCCGCAGGGGTTTTTCATGGCTACACCTTC. Its translation is CASSLSAGVFHGYTF.

The V call is TRBV27, the J call TRBJ1-6; D is ambiguous. Germline V gives CDR1 MNHEY, CDR2 SMNVEV (reference sequence). With 7 bases removed from V and 4 bases from J, the gap between germline ends came to 14 bases. CDR3 length: 15 amino acids. This CDR3 is CASTKEGRYNSPLHF. In DNA, the CDR3 is TGTGCCAGCACTAAGGAGGGTAGATATAATTCACCCCTCCACTTT.

J is TRBJ2-5 and V is TRBV28, with 9 positions matching TRBD1. Unmatched junction bases numbered 11, after V lost 4 bases and J lost 2 bases. The CDR3 has 17 residues. Looked up from germline, CDR1 is MDHEN and CDR2 is SYDVKM. The CDR3 loop reads CASSSLYGQGSQETQYF. CDR3 nucleotides: TGTGCCAGCAGTTCGTTGTACGGACAGGGGTCACAAGAGACCCAGTACTTC.

The chain joins TRBV9 to TRBJ2-7, with D possibly being TRBD1 (5 bases). Trimming shortened V by 0 bases and J by 6 bases, and 13 bases separated the two germline ends. This CDR3 spans 14 amino acids. The V gene's germline CDR1 is SGDLS and CDR2 YYNGEE. Written as DNA, the CDR3 is TGTGCCAGCAGCGTAGAAGCAGGCAGGGTCGAGCAGTACTTC. Amino acid sequence: CASSVEAGRVEQYF. The whole variable domain, filled in from reference TRBV9 and TRBJ2-7, reads DSGVTQTPKHLITATGQRVTLRCSPRSGDLSVYWYQQSLDQGLQFLIQYYNGEERAKGNILERFSAQQFPDLHSELNLSSLELGDSALYFCASSVEAGRVEQYFGPGTRLTVT.

On this clone: The sample holds other DNA sequences that translate to the same CDR3. The CDR3 is CASSYSDRPTLYGYTF. Here the CDR3 DNA reads TGTGCCAGCAGTTACTCCGACAGGCCCACGCTTTATGGCTACACCTTC. The V and J genes are TRBV6-5 and TRBJ1-2, with D possibly matching TRBD1 (6 bases). The V end lost 0 bases, the J end lost 5 bases, and 16 bases lay between the germline ends. Germline V lookup: CDR1 MNHEY, CDR2 SVGAGI. The CDR3 spans 16 residues.

The V and J genes are TRBV30 and TRBJ2-1; 12 bases align to TRBD2. The CDR3 consists of 17 residues. Germline CDR1 GTSNPN, CDR2 SVGIG (reference sequence). V shed 1 base, J shed 8 bases, and the junction held 12 bases outside the gene matches. The CDR3 nucleotides are TGTGCCTGGAGTGGCCCCTCCCTAGCGGGGGGGCTTGATGAGCAGTTCTTC. It is translated as CAWSGPSLAGGLDEQFF.

The rearrangement joins TRBV5-1 to TRBJ2-7; 8 nucleotides line up with TRBD1. The V and J ends lost 4 bases and 5 bases, in that order; junction bases with no gene match: 8. CDR3 size: 14 residues. The germline gives CDR1 SGHRS, CDR2 YFSETQ. CDR3 in amino acids: CASSPRTGFDEQYF. CDR3 nucleotides: TGCGCCAGCAGCCCCCGGACAGGGTTCGACGAGCAGTACTTC. Full variable domain (missing parts from reference TRBV5-1 and TRBJ2-7): KAGVTQTPRYLIKTRGQQVTLSCSPISGHRSVSWYQQTPGQGLQFLFEYFSETQRNKGNFPGRFSGRQFSNSRSEMNVSTLELGDSALYLCASSPRTGFDEQYFGPGTRLTVT.

This chain uses TRBV20-1 with TRBJ2-1, with TRBD1 matching over 8 bases. The germline gives CDR1 DFQATT, CDR2 SNEGSKA (reference sequence). With V trimmed by 5 bases and J by 9 bases, 3 bases remained unmatched. The CDR3 has 11 residues. The CDR3 DNA reads TGCAGTGCTCCAGGGGGCATTGAGCAGTTCTTC. Its translation: CSAPGGIEQFF.

The V call is TRBV5-4, the J call TRBJ2-6; D gene unclear. From germline, CDR1 is SGHNT and CDR2 YYREEE (reference sequence). This CDR3 has 18 amino acids. Trimming cost V 0 bases and J 0 bases, with 13 bases left between them. The CDR3 coding sequence is TGTGCCAGCAGCTTGGTGGTATTCAGGTCCTCTGGGGCCAACGTCCTGACTTTC. Residues: CASSLVVFRSSGANVLTF. The full variable domain, its missing parts supplied by reference TRBV5-4 and TRBJ2-6, is ETGVTQSPTHLIKTRGQQVTLRCSSQSGHNTVSWYQQALGQGPQFIFQYYREEENGRGNFPPRFSGLQFPNYSSELNVNALELDDSALYLCASSLVVFRSSGANVLTFGAGSRLTVL.

The V and J genes are TRBV19 and TRBJ1-5, with 12 bases that match TRBD1. Germline V gene sequence: CDR1 LNHDA, CDR2 SQIVND (reference sequence). Trimming cost V 6 bases and J 7 bases; bases outside gene matches: 10. This CDR3 is built from 16 residues. The CDR3 nucleotides read TGTGCCAGTAGCCCGGGACAGGGGGCTTTGTGGCAGCCCCAGCATTTT. It translates to CASSPGQGALWQPQHF.

V usage is TRBV6-6 and J usage is TRBJ1-2; 8 bases align to TRBD1. The germline CDR1 and CDR2 sequences are MNHNY and SVGAGI (reference sequence). The trim removed 2 bases at V and 4 bases at J, leaving 0 bases unmatched. The CDR3 sequence is 13 residues long. The CDR3 is CASSYDRGYGYTF. Here the CDR3 DNA reads TGTGCCAGCAGTTACGACAGGGGCTATGGCTACACCTTC.

This sequence joins TRBV5-1 and TRBJ1-2, with 10 nucleotides matching TRBD1. The CDR3 is made up of 14 amino acids. The germline gives CDR1 SGHRS, CDR2 YFSETQ. Trimming cost V 0 bases and J 7 bases; bases outside gene matches: 3. The CDR3 reads CASSLAGQGPGYTF. The CDR3 DNA follows: TGCGCCAGCAGCTTGGCGGGACAGGGGCCTGGCTACACCTTC.

V and J are TRBV10-2 and TRBJ2-7; 7 bases align to TRBD2. Per germline, CDR1 WSHSY and CDR2 SAAADI. This CDR3 is 14 amino acids long. V lost 5 bases and J lost 5; bases outside the gene matches: 9. CDR3 bases: TGCGCCAGCAGTTCAGCGGGGTTTGGCGACGAGCAGTACTTC. It specifies CASSSAGFGDEQYF.

The V gene is TRBV19, the J gene TRBJ1-3, with no clear D. CDR1 is LNHDA and CDR2 is SQIVND in the germline V gene (reference sequence). V lost 3 bases, J lost 0 bases, and 6 bases lay in between. CDR3 length: 14 residues. The CDR3 nucleotides read TGTGCCAGTAGTATGGGAGGCTCTGGAAACACCATATATTTT. This sequence encodes CASSMGGSGNTIYF.

The gene calls are TRBV27 and TRBJ1-4, with 9 bases fitting TRBD1. The CDR3 has 17 amino acids. The trim removed 1 base at V and 0 bases at J, leaving 3 bases unmatched. Germline assignment: CDR1 MNHEY and CDR2 SMNVEV (reference sequence). CDR3 residues: CASSLWWTGATNEKLFF. CDR3 coding DNA: TGTGCCAGCAGTTTATGGTGGACAGGGGCAACTAATGAAAAACTGTTTTTT.

This chain connects TRBV18 to TRBJ2-2; 7 nucleotides line up with TRBD1. CDR1 and CDR2 from the germline V gene are KGHSH and LQKENI. J was trimmed by 0 bases and V by 1 base; bases with no gene match: 2. The CDR3 has 16 amino acids. The CDR3 DNA reads TGTGCCAGCTCACCACAGGGGGCACCGAACACCGGGGAGCTGTTTTTT. Amino acids: CASSPQGAPNTGELFF.

The V gene is TRBV7-2, the J gene TRBJ1-3, with a possible D match to TRBD1 (6 bases). This CDR3 is 16 amino acids long. The V end lost 3 bases, the J end lost 0 bases, and 12 bases lay between the germline ends. Germline assignment: CDR1 SGHTA and CDR2 FQGNSA. The CDR3, as DNA: TGTGCCAGCAGCTTGGGACACCTAAGCTCTGGAAACACCATATATTTT. Amino acids: CASSLGHLSSGNTIYF.

The chain carries TRBV13 and TRBJ1-4; the match to TRBD1 covers 9 bases. Losses at the gene ends were 5 bases for V and 0 bases for J; bases not matched to a gene: 10. CDR3 size: 18 residues. The germline gives CDR1 PRHDT, CDR2 FYEKMQ (reference sequence). This chain's CDR3 is CASSTGTGPTTTNEKLFF. In DNA form, the CDR3 reads TGTGCCAGCAGCACCGGGACAGGGCCCACCACAACTAATGAAAAACTGTTTTTT.

This chain connects TRBV7-2 to TRBJ2-7, with 10 positions matching TRBD2. Germline-derived CDR1 and CDR2 are SGHTA and FQGNSA. The CDR3 contains 15 residues. Trimming removed 5 bases from V and 3 bases from J; junction bases left unmatched: 7. The CDR3 DNA follows: TGTGCCAGCAGCCTCCTAGCGGGGGTTCTCTACGAGCAGTACTTC. As protein: CASSLLAGVLYEQYF. Filled out from reference TRBV7-2 and TRBJ2-7, the complete variable domain reads GAGVSQSPSNKVTEKGKDVELRCDPISGHTALYWYRQSLGQGLEFLIYFQGNSAPDKSGLPSDRFSAERTGGSVSTLTIQRTQQEDSAVYLCASSLLAGVLYEQYFGPGTRLTVT.

Here the CDR3 DNA reads TGTGCCAGCAGCCAAGATAGGCTAGCGGAGCCCTACAATGAGCAGTTCTTC. Protein sequence: CASSQDRLAEPYNEQFF. This chain joins TRBV4-2 and TRBJ2-1, with 7 bases identical to TRBD2. Per germline, CDR1 LGHNA and CDR2 YNFKEQ. The CDR3 extends over 17 amino acids. The junction had 7 bases not matched to a gene; V was cut back by 0 bases and J by 2 bases.

The chain links TRBV6-5 to TRBJ1-1; D call uncertain. V was clipped by 7 bases and J by 4 bases, with 10 bases between them. This CDR3 spans 12 amino acids. Germline V gene lookup returns CDR1 MNHEY and CDR2 SVGAGI. The DNA of the CDR3 is TGTGCCAGCACCTCCGGGATCACTGAAGCTTTCTTT. This gives the protein CASTSGITEAFF.